The entry that follows covers one TCR beta chain sequence. This record belongs to a study of blood T cell repertoires in COVID-19. Looking at the study overall: The samples span acute and convalescent COVID-19 from the United States, Italy and Spain. Sample material is recorded as cDNA or gDNA derived from T cells, B-cell-depleted T cells, or PBMCs.

As originally analysed: Amplification with reference gene primers provided the estimates of nucleated cell counts. Using immunoSEQ multiplex PCR, the repertoire was profiled, and TCRdb retains in-frame clones only, with some absent. V and J calls and clone size come straight from that table; D and trimming were deduced from the DNA. The table has 70,000 or so clones, around 78% seen once; the top ten hold 15% to 19%. Germline values: CDR1 LGHDT, CDR2 YNNKEL (reference sequence). This CDR3 contains 15 residues. V was pared by 4 bases and J by 5 bases, with 9 bases of the junction left unmatched. The specimen sequenced was peripheral blood. V gene TRBV3-1 (or the pseudogene TRBV3-2) combines with J gene TRBJ1-2; TRBD1 agrees at 8 bases. The sequence was obtained from a human donor in a cohort sampled during active COVID-19. CDR3 residues: CASSLRSGGGYGYTF. The CDR3 DNA follows: TGTGCCAGCAGCCTCCGGTCAGGGGGCGGGTATGGCTACACCTTC.